This T cell receptor (beta chain) was documented in a study of CD8 T cells in ankylosing spondylitis. Study-level points and caveats: Reactive arthritis synovial fluid and blood were previously reported to contain some motif variants. According to the report, clones linked to the disease were significantly enriched in matched synovial fluid samples taken from ankylosing spondylitis patients. Eight highly homologous variants formed a TCR beta motif that appeared characteristic of ankylosing spondylitis blood.

The germline V and J ends were trimmed by 5 bases and 4 bases, with 19 bases remaining between them. Germline CDR1 and CDR2: SGHRS and YFSETQ. The CDR3 length is 16 residues. This clonotype was observed at least ten times. Its antigen is unidentified. Researchers built TCR beta libraries using quantitative 5'-RACE with molecular barcodes. Each CDR3 protein is one row after TCRdb ran MiXCR on the 5' RACE reads. The table has some 350,000 distinct CDR3 sequences, about 15% seen once; the top ten hold roughly 1.1%. The sample taken for sequencing was blood, either unsorted or a sorted T cell fraction (not recorded which). This chain links TRBV5-1 with TRBJ1-3, with D maybe TRBD1 (5 bases). This receptor was obtained from a male donor with ankylosing spondylitis or in good health (not recorded which). In DNA form, the CDR3 reads TGCGCCAGCAGTTCTGACTCGGGACCGCCGGGAAACACCATATATTTT. The encoded protein is CASSSDSGPPGNTIYF.